Listed below are T cell receptor beta chains from one sample, sequenced in a study of blood T cell repertoires in COVID-19. The repertoire was sequenced with immunoSEQ multiplex PCR; TCRdb's copy has only in-frame clones and lacks some. Of 20,000 to 25,000 clones in the sample, roughly 88% were seen once. The specimen sequenced was peripheral blood. Every receptor here comes from an elderly woman with active or convalescent COVID-19. Both conserved end residues are part of each CDR3. Fields, in order: J gene, V gene, CDR3 protein.

TRBJ1-6	TRBV7-2	CASSHRVNSYNSPLHF
TRBJ1-5	TRBV19	CASSMLRTGVTYSNQPQHF
TRBJ1-2	TRBV28	CASSPIGRGKGGYTF
TRBJ1-1	TRBV5-6	CASSSGGTGDVEAFF
TRBJ2-2	TRBV2	CASREHNPGELFF
TRBJ1-5	TRBV6-2/TRBV6-3	CASSYSAGSNQPQHF
TRBJ1-5	TRBV6-5	CATGRGLNQPQHF
TRBJ2-1	TRBV19	CASRDRGNYNEQFF
TRBJ2-7	TRBV19	CASSAPGQSSYEQYF
TRBJ2-3	TRBV6-2/TRBV6-3	CASSYGDTQYF
TRBJ1-2	TRBV7-9	CASSQDSLHGYTF
TRBJ2-7	TRBV3-1/TRBV3-2	CASSQDLPGLPLQYEQYF
TRBJ1-5	TRBV6-6	CASSSGGPNQPQHF
TRBJ2-1	TRBV28	CATQTSGVSSYNEQFF
TRBJ1-2	TRBV7-2	CASSLQTGGAGGYTF
TRBJ2-2	TRBV27	CASSFYSGGTGELFF
TRBJ2-5	TRBV9	CASSVDRGVETQYF
TRBJ2-7	TRBV7-8	CASSFSGQGAPQYF
TRBJ1-2	TRBV7-9	CASSHAGGGRVDGYTF
TRBJ2-7	TRBV11-1	CASSAGQPAYEQYF
TRBJ2-7	TRBV28	CASSRTGGFTYEQYF
TRBJ2-1	TRBV5-4	CASSLAGGLYNEQFF
TRBJ2-7	TRBV11-2	CASSFVGGSSHEQYF
TRBJ1-1	TRBV6-5	CASSQIPLTNTEAFF
TRBJ1-4	TRBV28	CASSLLRATNEKLFF
TRBJ2-7	TRBV3-1/TRBV3-2	CASSYGTGGPYEQYF
TRBJ1-1	TRBV18	CASSTGQGLNTEAFF
TRBJ2-1	TRBV19	CASSIAQASPYNEQFF
TRBJ2-1	TRBV4-2	CASSRDPGGETFNEQFF
TRBJ2-7	TRBV19	CASSPRTGVHEQYF
TRBJ2-3	TRBV28	CASSPHNTQYF
TRBJ1-6	TRBV19	CASRDTKNSPLHF
TRBJ1-2	TRBV6-5	CASSYSSSPGNGGYTF
TRBJ2-7	TRBV3-1/TRBV3-2	CASSQGQGATGQYF
TRBJ2-1	TRBV5-1	CASKGKGYNEQFF
TRBJ2-1	TRBV25-1	CASSELGTSGRTREQFF
TRBJ2-7	TRBV4-2	CASSQDWGTSGGDRGEQYF
TRBJ1-2	TRBV6-2/TRBV6-3	CASSPTGTTNSITRGYTF
TRBJ2-2	TRBV6-5	CASSRSNRGTGELFF
TRBJ2-7	TRBV27	CASSLRDKTYEQYF
TRBJ2-3	TRBV2	CASSITRQGGLPSDTQYF
TRBJ2-2	TRBV5-1	CASSGLTGTGELFF
TRBJ1-4	TRBV5-1	CASSADRTEKLFF
TRBJ1-6	TRBV20-1	CSASRLVNSYNSPLHF
TRBJ1-5	TRBV28	CASRRGQMNQPQHF
TRBJ1-2	TRBV14	CASSPRGSSMGYTF
TRBJ2-2	TRBV5-1	CASSFHSSPGTGELFF
TRBJ2-2	TRBV18	CASSPGLNTGELFF
TRBJ1-5	TRBV14	CASSPSDRTQPQHF
TRBJ2-7	TRBV7-8	CASSHILRGNEQYF